This TCR beta chain is drawn from a study of cytomegalovirus exposure and HLA in healthy donors. The CDR3 has 15 amino acids. The germline V and J ends were trimmed by 0 bases and 0 bases, with 6 bases remaining between them. Germline CDR1 is SGHRS and CDR2 is YFSETQ. Regarding this clone: Its antigen is still unknown.

Overall study findings and caveats: Investigators reported under 200 TCR beta chains as tied to cytomegalovirus. TCR beta V- and J-gene trimming, according to a later analysis, was linked to a missense DCLRE1C variant.

It was healthy bone marrow donors who served as donors. When sampled, the donors appeared nominally healthy, though they likely had unrecorded immune exposures. 60 Vbeta and 13 Jbeta primers were used in PCR. Clones were read by immunoSEQ multiplex PCR, and TCRdb kept only the in-frame ones, dropping some. The sample shows about 180,000 clones, over 80% of them seen only once. V and J are TRBV5-1 and TRBJ2-2; D not resolved. The specimen was PBMCs. This clonotype was obtained from a man aged 40-50 years in good health and CMV-seronegative. The CDR3 here is CASSLVHPNTGELFF. In nucleotides, the CDR3 is TGCGCCAGCAGCTTGGTTCATCCGAACACCGGGGAGCTGTTTTTT.